This TCR beta chain was identified in a study of blood T cell repertoires in COVID-19. Study as a whole: There were acute and convalescent COVID-19 samples, and they came from the United States, Italy and Spain. Nucleic acid was either cDNA or gDNA, and it came from T cells, B-cell-depleted T cells, or PBMCs.

Under the authors' procedure: Amplification from reference gene primers served as the basis for estimated nucleated cell counts. The assay was immunoSEQ multiplex PCR, and TCRdb's table has in-frame clones only and misses some. D and trimming come from the DNA, and the V and J calls and clone size come from that table. Seen here are roughly 240,000 clones, 70% to 85% observed once, and the top ten hold around 1.8%. The germline CDR1 and CDR2 sequences are SGHNT and YYREEE (reference sequence). This CDR3 is 13 amino acids long. V was trimmed by 2 bases and J by 0 bases, leaving 5 bases between them. The origin of this receptor is a woman older than 75 with acute or convalescent COVID-19. Sequenced: peripheral blood. The V call is TRBV5-4, the J call TRBJ1-1; D is unresolved. In DNA, the CDR3 is TGTGCCAGCAGCTTCCCAATGAACACTGAAGCTTTCTTT. Its translation is CASSFPMNTEAFF.